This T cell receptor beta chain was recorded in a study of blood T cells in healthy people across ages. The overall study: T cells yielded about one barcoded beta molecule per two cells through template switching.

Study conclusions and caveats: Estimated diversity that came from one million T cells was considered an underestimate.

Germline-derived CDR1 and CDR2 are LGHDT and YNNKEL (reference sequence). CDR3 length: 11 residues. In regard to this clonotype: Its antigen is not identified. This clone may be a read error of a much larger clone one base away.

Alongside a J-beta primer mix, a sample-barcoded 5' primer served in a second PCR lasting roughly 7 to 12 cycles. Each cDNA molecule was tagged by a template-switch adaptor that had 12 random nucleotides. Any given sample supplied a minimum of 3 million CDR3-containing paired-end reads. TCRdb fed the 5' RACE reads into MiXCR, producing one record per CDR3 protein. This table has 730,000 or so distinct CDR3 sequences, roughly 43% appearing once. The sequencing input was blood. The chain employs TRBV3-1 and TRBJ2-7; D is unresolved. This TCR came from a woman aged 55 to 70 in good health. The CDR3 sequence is CAGSQGTWQYF. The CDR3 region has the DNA TGTGCCGGCAGCCAAGGAACTTGGCAGTACTTC.